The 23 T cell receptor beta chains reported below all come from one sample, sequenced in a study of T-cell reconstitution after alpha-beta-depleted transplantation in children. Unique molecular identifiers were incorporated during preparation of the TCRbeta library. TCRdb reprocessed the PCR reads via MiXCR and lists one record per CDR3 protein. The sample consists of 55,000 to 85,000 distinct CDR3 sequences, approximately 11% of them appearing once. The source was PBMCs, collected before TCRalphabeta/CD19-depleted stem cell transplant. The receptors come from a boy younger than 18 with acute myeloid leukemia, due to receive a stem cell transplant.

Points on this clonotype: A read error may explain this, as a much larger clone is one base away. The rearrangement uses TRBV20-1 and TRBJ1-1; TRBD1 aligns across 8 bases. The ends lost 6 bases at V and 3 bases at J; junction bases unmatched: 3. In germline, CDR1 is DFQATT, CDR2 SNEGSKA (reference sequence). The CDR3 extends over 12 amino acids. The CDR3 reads CSAQTGDTEAFF. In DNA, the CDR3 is TGCAGTGCGCAGACAGGGGACACTGAAGCTTTCTTT.

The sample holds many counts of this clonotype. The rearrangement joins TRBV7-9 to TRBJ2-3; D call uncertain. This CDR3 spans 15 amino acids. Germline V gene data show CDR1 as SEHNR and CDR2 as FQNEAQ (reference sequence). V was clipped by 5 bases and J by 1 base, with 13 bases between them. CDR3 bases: TGTGCCAGCAGCCCCCGCGGAATTGGCACAGATACGCAGTATTTT. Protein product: CASSPRGIGTDTQYF.

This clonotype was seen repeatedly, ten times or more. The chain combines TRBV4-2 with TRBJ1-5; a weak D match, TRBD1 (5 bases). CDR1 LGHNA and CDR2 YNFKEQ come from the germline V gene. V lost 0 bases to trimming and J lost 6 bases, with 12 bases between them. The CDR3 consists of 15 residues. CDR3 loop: CASSQDGQGTQPQHF. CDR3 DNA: TGTGCCAGCAGCCAAGACGGGCAGGGTACTCAGCCCCAGCATTTT.

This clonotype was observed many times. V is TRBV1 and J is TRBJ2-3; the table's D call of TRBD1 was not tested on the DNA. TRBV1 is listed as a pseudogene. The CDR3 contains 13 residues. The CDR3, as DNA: TGCACCAGCAGCCTAGGGACAGCAGATACGCAGTATTTT. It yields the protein CTSSLGTADTQYF.

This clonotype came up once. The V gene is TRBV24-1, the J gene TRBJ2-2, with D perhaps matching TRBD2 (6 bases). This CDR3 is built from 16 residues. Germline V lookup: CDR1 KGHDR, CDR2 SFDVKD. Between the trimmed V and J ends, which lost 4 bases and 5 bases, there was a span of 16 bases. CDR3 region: CATSDLTVGRTGELFF. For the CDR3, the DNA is TGTGCCACCAGTGACTTAACGGTAGGGAGGACCGGGGAGCTGTTTTTT.

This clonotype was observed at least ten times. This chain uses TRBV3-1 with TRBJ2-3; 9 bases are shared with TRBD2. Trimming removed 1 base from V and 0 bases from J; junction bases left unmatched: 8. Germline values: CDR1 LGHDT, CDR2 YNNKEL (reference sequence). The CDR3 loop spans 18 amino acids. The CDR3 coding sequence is TGTGCCAGCAGCCAAGTAGTAGCGGGGGAAAGAAGCACAGATACGCAGTATTTT. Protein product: CASSQVVAGERSTDTQYF.

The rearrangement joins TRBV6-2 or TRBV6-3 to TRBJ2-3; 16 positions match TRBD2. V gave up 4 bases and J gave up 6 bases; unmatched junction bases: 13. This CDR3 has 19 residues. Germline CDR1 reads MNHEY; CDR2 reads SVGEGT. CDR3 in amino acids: CASSSGTSGGAIFIDTQYF. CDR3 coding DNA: TGTGCCAGCAGTTCGGGGACTAGCGGGGGGGCCATTTTCATCGATACGCAGTATTTT.

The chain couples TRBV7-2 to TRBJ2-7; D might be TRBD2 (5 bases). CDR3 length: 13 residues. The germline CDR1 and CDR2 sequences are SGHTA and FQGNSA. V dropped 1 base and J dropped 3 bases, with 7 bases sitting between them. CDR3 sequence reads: CASSLDRGYEQYV. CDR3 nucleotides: TGTGCCAGCAGCTTAGATCGGGGCTACGAGCAGTACGTC.

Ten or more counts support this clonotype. The CDR3 loop is CASSELAGVNTQYF. Written as DNA, the CDR3 is TGTGCCAGCAGTGAACTGGCGGGGGTGAATACGCAGTATTTT. This rearrangement joins TRBV12-3 or TRBV12-4 to TRBJ2-3, with 7 nucleotides matching TRBD2. V dropped 5 bases and J dropped 7; count of bases not matched to a gene: 9. The CDR3 runs 14 residues.

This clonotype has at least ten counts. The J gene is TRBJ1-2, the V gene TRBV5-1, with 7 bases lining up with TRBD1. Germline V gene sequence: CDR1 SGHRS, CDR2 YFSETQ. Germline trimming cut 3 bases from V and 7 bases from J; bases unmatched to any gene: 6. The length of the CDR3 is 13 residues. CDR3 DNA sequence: TGCGCCAGCAGCTCACAGGGGAGGAGTGGCTACACCTTC. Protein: CASSSQGRSGYTF.

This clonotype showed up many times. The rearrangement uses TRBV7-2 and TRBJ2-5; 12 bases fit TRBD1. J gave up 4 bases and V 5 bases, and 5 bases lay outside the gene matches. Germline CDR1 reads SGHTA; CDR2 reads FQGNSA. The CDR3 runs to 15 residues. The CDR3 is CASSKGTGGLETQYF. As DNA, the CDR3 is TGTGCCAGCAGCAAAGGGACAGGGGGCTTAGAGACCCAGTACTTC.

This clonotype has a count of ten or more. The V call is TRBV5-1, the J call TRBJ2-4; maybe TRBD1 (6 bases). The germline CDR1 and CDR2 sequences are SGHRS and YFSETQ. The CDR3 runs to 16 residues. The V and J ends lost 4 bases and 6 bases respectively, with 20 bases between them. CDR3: CASSDDKGQIANIQYF. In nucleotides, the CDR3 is TGCGCCAGCAGCGATGACAAAGGACAGATCGCAAACATTCAGTACTTC.

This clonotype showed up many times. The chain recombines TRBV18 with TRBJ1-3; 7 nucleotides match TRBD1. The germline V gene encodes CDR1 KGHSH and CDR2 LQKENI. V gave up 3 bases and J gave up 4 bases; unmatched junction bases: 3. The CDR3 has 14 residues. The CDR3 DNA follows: TGTGCCAGCTCACCGACAGGGATCGGAAACACCATATATTTT. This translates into CASSPTGIGNTIYF.

The CDR3 loop is CASRRTTGPGEQYV. The CDR3 nucleotides read TGTGCCAGCCGTAGAACAACAGGGCCGGGGGAGCAGTACGTC. The gene calls are TRBV6-1 and TRBJ2-7; D may be TRBD1 (6 bases). Germline CDR1 is MNHNS and CDR2 is SASEGT. Between the trimmed V and J ends, which lost 8 bases and 7 bases, there was a span of 21 bases. The CDR3 contains 14 residues.

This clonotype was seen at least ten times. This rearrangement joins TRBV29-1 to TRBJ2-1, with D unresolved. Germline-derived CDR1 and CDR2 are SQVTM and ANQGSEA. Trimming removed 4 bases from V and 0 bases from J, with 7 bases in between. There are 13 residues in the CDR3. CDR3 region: CSVVGISYNEQFF. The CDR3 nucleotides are TGCAGCGTTGTAGGGATCTCCTACAATGAGCAGTTCTTC.

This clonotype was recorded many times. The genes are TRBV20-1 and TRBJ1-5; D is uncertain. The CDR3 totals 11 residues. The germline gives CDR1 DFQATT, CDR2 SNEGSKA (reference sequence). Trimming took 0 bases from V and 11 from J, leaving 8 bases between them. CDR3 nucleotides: TGCAGTGCTAGAGATCAATTGGCCCAGCATTTT. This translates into CSARDQLAQHF.

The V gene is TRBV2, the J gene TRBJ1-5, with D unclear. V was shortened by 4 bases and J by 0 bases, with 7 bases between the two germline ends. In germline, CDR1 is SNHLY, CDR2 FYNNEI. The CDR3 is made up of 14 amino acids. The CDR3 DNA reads TGTGCCAGCAGTGGGACGGTTAGCAATCAGCCCCAGCATTTT. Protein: CASSGTVSNQPQHF.

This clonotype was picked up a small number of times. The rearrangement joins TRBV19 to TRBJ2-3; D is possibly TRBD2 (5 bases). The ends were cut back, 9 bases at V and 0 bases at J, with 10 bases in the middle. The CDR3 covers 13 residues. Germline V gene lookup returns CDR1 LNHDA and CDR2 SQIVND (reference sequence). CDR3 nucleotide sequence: TGTGCCAGCCGCGGGTTGAGCACAGATACGCAGTATTTT. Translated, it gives CASRGLSTDTQYF.

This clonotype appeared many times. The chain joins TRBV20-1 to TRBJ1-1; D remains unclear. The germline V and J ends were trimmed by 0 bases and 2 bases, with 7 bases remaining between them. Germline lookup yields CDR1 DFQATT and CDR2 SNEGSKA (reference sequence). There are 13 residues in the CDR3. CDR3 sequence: CSARDMQNTEAFF. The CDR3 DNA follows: TGCAGTGCTAGAGATATGCAAAACACTGAAGCTTTCTTT.

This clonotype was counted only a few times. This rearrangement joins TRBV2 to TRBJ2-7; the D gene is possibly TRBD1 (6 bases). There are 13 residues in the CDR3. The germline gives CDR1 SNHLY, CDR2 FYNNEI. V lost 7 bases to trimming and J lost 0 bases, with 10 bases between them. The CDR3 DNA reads TGTGCCAGCAAAAGACAGGACTCCTACGAGCAGTACGTC. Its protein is CASKRQDSYEQYV.

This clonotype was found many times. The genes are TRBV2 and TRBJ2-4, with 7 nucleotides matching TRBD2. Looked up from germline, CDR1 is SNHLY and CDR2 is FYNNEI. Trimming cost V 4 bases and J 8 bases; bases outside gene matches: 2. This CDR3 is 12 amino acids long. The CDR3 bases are TGTGCCAGCAGTGGACTAGCAGACATTCAGTACTTC. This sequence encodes CASSGLADIQYF.

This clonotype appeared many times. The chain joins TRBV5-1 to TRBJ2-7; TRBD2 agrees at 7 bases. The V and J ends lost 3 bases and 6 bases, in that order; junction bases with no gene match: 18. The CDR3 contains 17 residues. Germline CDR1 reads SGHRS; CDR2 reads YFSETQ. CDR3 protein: CASSYSIVGGSLREQYF. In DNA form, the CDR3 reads TGCGCCAGCAGCTACTCTATCGTTGGCGGGAGTCTACGCGAGCAGTACTTC.

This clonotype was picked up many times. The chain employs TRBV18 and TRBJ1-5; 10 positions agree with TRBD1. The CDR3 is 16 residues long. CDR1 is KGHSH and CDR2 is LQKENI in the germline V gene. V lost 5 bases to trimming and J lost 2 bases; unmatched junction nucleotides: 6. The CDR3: CASSTDRGLGNQPQHF. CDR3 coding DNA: TGTGCCAGCTCAACAGACAGGGGGCTGGGCAATCAGCCCCAGCATTTT.